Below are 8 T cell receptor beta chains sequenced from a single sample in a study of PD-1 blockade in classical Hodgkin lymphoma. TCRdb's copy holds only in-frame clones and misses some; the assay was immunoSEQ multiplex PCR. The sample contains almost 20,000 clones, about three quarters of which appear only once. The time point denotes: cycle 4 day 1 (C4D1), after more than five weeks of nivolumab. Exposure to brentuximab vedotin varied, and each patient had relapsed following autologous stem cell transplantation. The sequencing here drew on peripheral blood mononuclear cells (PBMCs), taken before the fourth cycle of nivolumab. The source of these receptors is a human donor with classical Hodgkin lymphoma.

CDR3 DNA: TGTGCCAGCAGTTACGACAGGGTGTATGAGCAGTTCTTC. It specifies CASSYDRVYEQFF. The chain uses TRBV6-6 and TRBJ2-1, with 7 bases fitting TRBD1. This CDR3 contains 13 residues. Trimming removed 2 bases from V and 8 bases from J; junction bases left unmatched: 3. In germline, CDR1 is MNHNY, CDR2 SVGAGI (reference sequence).

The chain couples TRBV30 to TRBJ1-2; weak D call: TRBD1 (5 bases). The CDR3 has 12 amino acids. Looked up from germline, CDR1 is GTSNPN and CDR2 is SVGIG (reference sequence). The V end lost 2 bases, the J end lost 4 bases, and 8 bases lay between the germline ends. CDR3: CAWSQDIYGYTF. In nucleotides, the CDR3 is TGTGCCTGGAGTCAGGACATCTATGGCTACACCTTC.

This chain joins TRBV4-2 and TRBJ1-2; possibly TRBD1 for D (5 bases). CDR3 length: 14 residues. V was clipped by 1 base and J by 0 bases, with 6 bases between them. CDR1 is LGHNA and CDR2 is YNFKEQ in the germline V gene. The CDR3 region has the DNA TGTGCCAGCAGCCAAGGGGGGTCTAACTATGGCTACACCTTC. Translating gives CASSQGGSNYGYTF.

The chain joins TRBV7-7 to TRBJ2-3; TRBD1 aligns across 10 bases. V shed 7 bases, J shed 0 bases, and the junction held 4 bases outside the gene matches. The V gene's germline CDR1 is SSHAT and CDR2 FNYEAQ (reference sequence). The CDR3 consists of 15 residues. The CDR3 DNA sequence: TGTGCCAGCACTCCGGGACAGGGGAGCACAGATACGCAGTATTTT. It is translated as CASTPGQGSTDTQYF.

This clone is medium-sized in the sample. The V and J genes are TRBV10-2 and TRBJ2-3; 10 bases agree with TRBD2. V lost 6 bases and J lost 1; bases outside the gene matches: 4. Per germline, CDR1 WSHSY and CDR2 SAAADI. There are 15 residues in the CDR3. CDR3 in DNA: TGCGCCAGCAGCCTTACTAGCGGGGGCACAGATACGCAGTATTTT. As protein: CASSLTSGGTDTQYF.

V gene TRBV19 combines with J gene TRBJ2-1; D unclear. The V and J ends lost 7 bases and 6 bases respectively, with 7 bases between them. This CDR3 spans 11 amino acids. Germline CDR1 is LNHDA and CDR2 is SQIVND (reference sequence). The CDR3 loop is CASIYLNEQFF. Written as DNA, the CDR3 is TGTGCCAGTATCTACCTCAATGAGCAGTTCTTC.

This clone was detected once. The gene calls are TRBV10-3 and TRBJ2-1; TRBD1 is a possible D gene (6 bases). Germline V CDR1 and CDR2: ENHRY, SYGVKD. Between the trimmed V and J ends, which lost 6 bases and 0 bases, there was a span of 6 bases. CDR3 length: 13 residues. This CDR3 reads CAIRDSSYNEQFF. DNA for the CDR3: TGTGCCATCAGGGACAGCTCCTACAATGAGCAGTTCTTC.

The CDR3 loop reads CASSLAPGTGQETQYF. CDR3 nucleotide sequence: TGCGCCAGCAGCTTGGCCCCAGGGACAGGGCAAGAGACCCAGTACTTC. V is TRBV5-1 and J is TRBJ2-5, with TRBD1 matching over 9 bases. V was clipped by 0 bases and J by 2 bases; unmatched bases: 5. Per the germline V gene, CDR1 is SGHRS and CDR2 is YFSETQ. This CDR3 comprises 16 residues. Drawing the rest from reference TRBV5-1 and TRBJ2-5, the complete variable domain is KAGVTQTPRYLIKTRGQQVTLSCSPISGHRSVSWYQQTPGQGLQFLFEYFSETQRNKGNFPGRFSGRQFSNSRSEMNVSTLELGDSALYLCASSLAPGTGQETQYFGPGTRLLVL.